The 32 T cell receptor beta chains below come from one sample, sequenced in a study of T cell clones after liver transplantation. Data came from immunoSEQ multiplex PCR; TCRdb stores just in-frame clones and leaves some out. The table shows roughly 80,000 clones, with roughly four fifths occurring only once. The sample here was CD4+ T cells from blood, taken 46 months after liver transplant. These receptors came from a human patient who received a liver transplant. The graft donor may have given rise to some T cells.

V usage is TRBV19 and J usage is TRBJ2-1; 7 bases line up with TRBD1. The J segment lost 10 bases and the V segment lost 4 bases, leaving 7 bases of the junction unmatched. The germline gives CDR1 LNHDA, CDR2 SQIVND (reference sequence). The CDR3 sequence is 13 residues long. This CDR3 is CASSNQGVGEQFF. Written as DNA, the CDR3 is TGTGCCAGTAGTAACCAGGGGGTAGGCGAGCAGTTCTTC.

This chain joins TRBV9 and TRBJ2-7; D might be TRBD2 (6 bases). Trimming cost V 3 bases and J 4 bases, with 14 bases left between them. The germline gives CDR1 SGDLS, CDR2 YYNGEE. This CDR3 has 14 amino acids. The chain's CDR3 is CASSDQLAGYEQYF. The CDR3 DNA follows: TGTGCCAGCAGCGATCAACTAGCTGGATACGAGCAGTACTTC. Full variable domain (rest looked up from reference TRBV9 and TRBJ2-7): DSGVTQTPKHLITATGQRVTLRCSPRSGDLSVYWYQQSLDQGLQFLIQYYNGEERAKGNILERFSAQQFPDLHSELNLSSLELGDSALYFCASSDQLAGYEQYFGPGTRLTVT.

This rearrangement joins TRBV21-1 to TRBJ1-2. TRBV21-1 is reported as a pseudogene. The CDR3 runs 18 residues. The CDR3 nucleotides are TGTGCCAGCAGCAATACCCCACGGTCCGGGGCCGGGGGGTATGGCTACACCTTC. Protein sequence: CASSNTPRSGAGGYGYTF.

This rearrangement joins TRBV2 to TRBJ2-1; a possible D gene is TRBD1 (6 bases). This CDR3 is built from 16 residues. Germline CDR1 and CDR2: SNHLY and FYNNEI. V lost 1 base and J 4 bases, leaving 14 bases between the germline ends. The CDR3 is CASSEGGRGHYNEQFF. CDR3 coding DNA: TGTGCCAGCAGTGAAGGCGGCAGGGGCCATTACAATGAGCAGTTCTTC.

The chain carries TRBV6-5 and TRBJ1-1; D remains unclear. CDR1 MNHEY and CDR2 SVGAGI come from the germline V gene. The CDR3 length is 14 residues. Trimming took 7 bases from V and 0 from J, leaving 12 bases between them. The CDR3 DNA sequence: TGTGCCAGCACGCGAACGGCCCTGAACACTGAAGCTTTCTTT. Amino acids: CASTRTALNTEAFF.

CDR3 bases: TGTGCCAGCACATGGGACAGTCGAGTCGGGGAGCTGTTTTTT. It specifies CASTWDSRVGELFF. V is TRBV6-5 and J is TRBJ2-2; TRBD1 agrees at 7 bases. V shed 7 bases, J shed 7 bases, and the junction held 9 bases outside the gene matches. The germline CDR1 and CDR2 sequences are MNHEY and SVGAGI. This CDR3 has 14 amino acids.

The chain is built from TRBV5-4 and TRBJ2-5; 10 bases align to TRBD1. The J segment lost 6 bases and the V segment lost 4 bases, leaving 6 bases of the junction unmatched. CDR1 and CDR2 (germline): SGHNT, YYREEE (reference sequence). The CDR3 sequence is 14 residues long. CDR3 sequence reads: CASSHQDRGKTQYF. The CDR3 DNA follows: TGTGCCAGCAGCCACCAGGACAGGGGGAAGACCCAGTACTTC.

The chain is built from TRBV29-1 and TRBJ2-7, with 9 bases identical to TRBD2. V lost 3 bases to trimming and J lost 4 bases; unmatched junction nucleotides: 10. The germline CDR1 and CDR2 sequences are SQVTM and ANQGSEA. The CDR3 is 15 amino acids. The CDR3 region is CSVEVPRGRGYEQYF. The DNA for the CDR3 is TGCAGCGTTGAGGTACCCCGCGGGAGGGGATACGAGCAGTACTTC.

This rearrangement joins TRBV7-2 to TRBJ2-7; D ambiguous. The CDR3 is 14 residues long. V lost 5 bases and J 0 bases, leaving 11 bases between the germline ends. CDR1 is SGHTA, CDR2 FQGNSA, per germline. CDR3 bases: TGTGCCAGCAGCCGCCCATTGTACTCCTACGAGCAGTACTTC. This sequence encodes CASSRPLYSYEQYF.

The chain links TRBV11-1 to TRBJ2-3, with 7 bases that match TRBD1. The CDR3 loop spans 15 amino acids. The V and J ends lost 2 bases and 5 bases, in that order; junction bases with no gene match: 7. The germline V gene has CDR1 SGHAT and CDR2 FQDESV (reference sequence). DNA of the CDR3: TGTGCCAGCAGCTTAAGACAGGGCTTAGGAGATACGCAGTATTTT. This gives the protein CASSLRQGLGDTQYF. The entire variable domain, with the rest obtained from reference TRBV11-1 and TRBJ2-3, is as follows: EAEVAQSPRYKITEKSQAVAFWCDPISGHATLYWYRQILGQGPELLVQFQDESVVDDSQLPKDRFSAERLKGVDSTLKIQPAELGDSAMYLCASSLRQGLGDTQYFGPGTRLTVL.

In its sample, this clone was seen a few times. This sequence joins TRBV5-1 and TRBJ2-3; perhaps TRBD2 as D (5 bases). V lost 0 bases and J 0 bases, leaving 8 bases between the germline ends. Germline V gene lookup returns CDR1 SGHRS and CDR2 YFSETQ. The CDR3 is 15 amino acids. In DNA, the CDR3 is TGCGCCAGCAGCTTGGGGCTAGCTAGCACAGATACGCAGTATTTT. As protein: CASSLGLASTDTQYF.

The chain joins TRBV6-6 to TRBJ2-2; tentative D call: TRBD2 (5 bases). This CDR3 region has 13 residues. Trimming shortened V by 7 bases and J by 5 bases, and 11 bases separated the two germline ends. Looked up from germline, CDR1 is MNHNY and CDR2 is SVGAGI (reference sequence). The CDR3 loop reads CASNRTPTGELFF. In DNA form, the CDR3 reads TGTGCCAGCAACCGGACTCCGACCGGGGAGCTGTTTTTT.

This clone was picked up one time. This chain links TRBV19 with TRBJ1-5, with D uncertain. This CDR3 contains 14 residues. V dropped 3 bases and J dropped 6 bases, with 12 bases sitting between them. The germline V gene has CDR1 LNHDA and CDR2 SQIVND (reference sequence). In nucleotides, the CDR3 is TGTGCCAGTAGTATGAGAGGGTCTGGTCAGCCCCAGCATTTT. Its protein product is CASSMRGSGQPQHF.

This clone was counted between two and nine times. The V call is TRBV7-9, the J call TRBJ1-1, with TRBD1 matching 10 bases. The CDR3 has 15 amino acids. V dropped 1 base and J dropped 5; count of bases not matched to a gene: 4. Germline V gene data show CDR1 as SEHNR and CDR2 as FQNEAQ (reference sequence). The CDR3 loop reads CASSLGTGGGTEAFF. The DNA for the CDR3 is TGTGCCAGCAGCTTAGGGACAGGGGGTGGAACTGAAGCTTTCTTT.

The V call is TRBV10-1, the J call TRBJ2-1, with 8 bases aligning to TRBD2. Germline assignment: CDR1 WNHNN and CDR2 SYGVQD (reference sequence). The CDR3 has 16 residues. Trimming removed 3 bases from V and 3 bases from J; junction bases left unmatched: 7. The chain's CDR3 is CASSEWIGTSYNEQFF. CDR3 bases: TGCGCCAGCAGTGAATGGATAGGGACTAGCTACAATGAGCAGTTCTTC.

The chain uses TRBV28 and TRBJ1-1; possibly TRBD1 for D (6 bases). The CDR3 has 15 amino acids. Germline V gene sequence: CDR1 MDHEN, CDR2 SYDVKM. Between the trimmed V and J ends, which lost 6 bases and 5 bases, there was a span of 19 bases. CDR3 sequence: CASSILGGSGTEAFF. Written as DNA, the CDR3 is TGTGCCAGCAGCATTTTGGGGGGCAGCGGGACTGAAGCTTTCTTT. Full variable domain (rest looked up from reference TRBV28 and TRBJ1-1): DVKVTQSSRYLVKRTGEKVFLECVQDMDHENMFWYRQDPGLGLRLIYFSYDVKMKEKGDIPEGYSVSREKKERFSLILESASTNQTSMYLCASSILGGSGTEAFFGQGTRLTVV.

This rearrangement joins TRBV7-8 to TRBJ2-1; the match to TRBD2 covers 9 bases. Germline CDR1 reads SGHVS; CDR2 reads FQNEAQ. CDR3 length: 16 amino acids. The ends lost 6 bases at V and 0 bases at J; junction bases unmatched: 6. CDR3 sequence: CASSPSGTTSYNEQFF. CDR3 coding DNA: TGTGCCAGCAGTCCTAGCGGGACTACCTCCTACAATGAGCAGTTCTTC.

For the CDR3, the DNA is TGCGCCAGCAGTACTAGCGGGAGGGATTATACGCAGTATTTT. Its translation is CASSTSGRDYTQYF. The genes are TRBV10-1 and TRBJ2-3, with 13 bases identical to TRBD2. Trimming took 5 bases from V and 7 from J; bases not matched to a gene: 3. Germline lookup yields CDR1 WNHNN and CDR2 SYGVQD (reference sequence). There are 14 residues in the CDR3.

The V and J genes are TRBV11-2 and TRBJ2-1, with D perhaps TRBD1 or TRBD2 (6 bases each). The CDR3 totals 14 residues. In germline, CDR1 is SGHAT, CDR2 FQNNGV. V lost 6 bases to trimming and J lost 2 bases, with 11 bases between them. The CDR3 loop reads CASREGGTYNEQFF. Here the CDR3 DNA reads TGTGCCAGCAGGGAGGGGGGCACCTACAATGAGCAGTTCTTC.

The chain uses TRBV5-5 and TRBJ1-1, with D possibly TRBD1 on 5 matching bases. The V and J ends lost 1 base and 3 bases respectively, with 10 bases between them. The CDR3 is 14 residues long. Germline-derived CDR1 and CDR2 are SGHKS and YYEKEE (reference sequence). The CDR3 sequence: CASSLWGEDTEAFF. The CDR3, as DNA: TGTGCCAGCAGCTTGTGGGGGGAGGACACTGAAGCTTTCTTT. Variable domain in full (rest from reference TRBV5-5 and TRBJ1-1): DAGVTQSPTHLIKTRGQQVTLRCSPISGHKSVSWYQQVLGQGPQFIFQYYEKEERGRGNFPDRFSARQFPNYSSELNVNALLLGDSALYLCASSLWGEDTEAFFGQGTRLTVV.

The J gene is TRBJ2-1, the V gene TRBV6-1; 7 bases fit TRBD1. CDR3 length equals 11 residues. J gave up 10 bases and V 6 bases, and 3 bases lay outside the gene matches. Germline lookup yields CDR1 MNHNS and CDR2 SASEGT. The CDR3 loop reads CASRGTEEQFF. CDR3 coding DNA: TGTGCCAGCAGGGGGACAGAAGAGCAGTTCTTC.

The V and J genes are TRBV6-5 and TRBJ2-2; D is perhaps TRBD1 (7 bases). Germline assignment: CDR1 MNHEY and CDR2 SVGAGI. The CDR3 contains 15 residues. The V gene lost 6 bases and the J gene lost 6 bases, with 17 bases spanning the gap. CDR3 amino acids: CASRPRQGGAGELFF. In DNA form, the CDR3 reads TGTGCCAGCAGACCCAGACAGGGAGGAGCCGGGGAGCTGTTTTTT.

V usage is TRBV5-1 and J usage is TRBJ2-3; 9 bases map to TRBD1. Per the germline V gene, CDR1 is SGHRS and CDR2 is YFSETQ. The CDR3 covers 15 residues. V was pared by 4 bases and J by 5 bases, with 8 bases of the junction left unmatched. The CDR3 reads CASSPGTGTGDTQYF. Here the CDR3 DNA reads TGCGCCAGCAGCCCCGGGACAGGGACGGGAGATACGCAGTATTTT.

The rearrangement uses TRBV5-1 and TRBJ2-4; D assignment may be TRBD1 or TRBD2 (6 bases each). Between the trimmed V and J ends, which lost 7 bases and 12 bases, there was a span of 20 bases. CDR3 length: 13 residues. CDR1 SGHRS and CDR2 YFSETQ come from the germline V gene. The CDR3: CASAWSGEDNQYF. DNA of the CDR3: TGCGCCAGCGCTTGGTCAGGGGAGGATAATCAGTACTTC.

The chain has TRBV7-9 and TRBJ2-7, with TRBD2 identical over 7 bases. The V gene end was trimmed by 0 bases and the J gene end by 6 bases; junction bases not matched to a gene: 5. Per germline, CDR1 SEHNR and CDR2 FQNEAQ (reference sequence). The CDR3 sequence is 14 residues long. CDR3 in DNA: TGTGCCAGCAGCTTAGCGGGAGGGCCAAGCGAGCAGTACTTC. Translated: CASSLAGGPSEQYF.

The chain couples TRBV6-1 to TRBJ1-1; TRBD1 aligns across 7 bases. This CDR3 spans 15 amino acids. CDR1 and CDR2 (germline): MNHNS, SASEGT. Trimming removed 6 bases from V and 0 bases from J; junction bases left unmatched: 7. CDR3 bases: TGTGCCAGCAGCGTACAGGGGCGGGTGAACACTGAAGCTTTCTTT. Translated, it gives CASSVQGRVNTEAFF.

V is TRBV9 and J is TRBJ1-1, with D perhaps matching TRBD1 (6 bases). The V gene lost 2 bases and the J gene lost 6 bases, with 17 bases spanning the gap. Germline V lookup: CDR1 SGDLS, CDR2 YYNGEE. CDR3 length equals 15 residues. CDR3 loop: CASSVDAQGLSEAFF. Written as DNA, the CDR3 is TGTGCCAGCAGCGTGGACGCACAGGGTCTATCTGAAGCTTTCTTT.

The CDR3 protein is CASSTPWREEQYF. CDR3 sequence (DNA): TGTGCCAGCAGCACGCCCTGGAGGGAAGAGCAGTACTTC. V and J are TRBV7-9 and TRBJ2-7; D might be TRBD2 (6 bases). Trimming cost V 5 bases and J 7 bases, with 15 bases left between them. CDR1 is SEHNR and CDR2 is FQNEAQ in the germline V gene (reference sequence). The CDR3 is 13 amino acids.

V is TRBV15 and J is TRBJ1-2, with a possible D match to TRBD1 (6 bases). Trimming pared 8 bases from V and 0 bases from J, leaving 19 bases between. The CDR3 consists of 16 residues. Germline V lookup: CDR1 LNHNV, CDR2 YYDKDF (reference sequence). CDR3 DNA sequence: TGTGCCACCTCCCAGACGGGGGCTCCAGCTAACTATGGCTACACCTTC. As protein: CATSQTGAPANYGYTF.

This clone appeared a single time. The same CDR3 also results from other DNA sequences found in this sample. The chain couples TRBV6-5 to TRBJ2-2; D not resolved. V lost 6 bases and J lost 1, with 9 bases in between. Germline CDR1 and CDR2: MNHEY and SVGAGI. The CDR3 totals 14 residues. The CDR3 nucleotides are TGTGCCAGCAGAAGGACCGGGAACACCGGGGAGCTGTTTTTT. Amino acids: CASRRTGNTGELFF.

This clone has only one observation. The chain employs TRBV5-1 and TRBJ2-1; the match to TRBD2 covers 13 bases. This CDR3 comprises 15 residues. CDR1 is SGHRS, CDR2 YFSETQ, per germline. The trim removed 4 bases at V and 3 bases at J, leaving 1 base unmatched. In DNA, the CDR3 is TGCGCCAGCAGCCGGACTAGCGGGAGCTACAATGAGCAGTTCTTC. Its translation: CASSRTSGSYNEQFF. Filled out from reference TRBV5-1 and TRBJ2-1, the complete variable domain reads KAGVTQTPRYLIKTRGQQVTLSCSPISGHRSVSWYQQTPGQGLQFLFEYFSETQRNKGNFPGRFSGRQFSNSRSEMNVSTLELGDSALYLCASSRTSGSYNEQFFGPGTRLTVL.

This clone was counted only a few times. The chain carries TRBV28 and TRBJ2-7, with a weak D call TRBD2 (7 bases). The length of the CDR3 is 14 residues. V gave up 2 bases and J gave up 7 bases, with 15 bases separating them. CDR1 is MDHEN and CDR2 is SYDVKM in the germline V gene. The CDR3 DNA reads TGTGCCAGCAGTTTAGAGGGGGGGCTGAGGGAGCAGTACTTC. This encodes CASSLEGGLREQYF. Supplemented by reference TRBV28 and TRBJ2-7, the full variable domain reads DVKVTQSSRYLVKRTGEKVFLECVQDMDHENMFWYRQDPGLGLRLIYFSYDVKMKEKGDIPEGYSVSREKKERFSLILESASTNQTSMYLCASSLEGGLREQYFGPGTRLTVT.